This T cell receptor beta chain was retrieved from a study of Ad26.COV2.S vaccination and SARS-CoV-2 variants. Study at large: Dosing was one shot or two shots 56 days apart.

Noted treatment: approximately 18 received Ad26.COV2.S at low or high dose, single or two shots; several received placebo; per-sample allocation not given. Vaccine and placebo recipients were sampled on day 63 after the first injection. This person who donated was an adult of 18-55 years in Boston. Clones were read by immunoSEQ multiplex PCR, and TCRdb kept only the in-frame ones, dropping some. The sample has 380,000 or so clones, 83% seen once; the top ten hold around 7%. Whole-study results and caveats: Non-spike TCR breadth was similar in vaccine and placebo recipients. Possible underestimation of total T cell responses by the TCR breadth and depth analyses was noted.

The CDR3 runs to 14 residues. V shed 10 bases and J 0 bases; nucleotides not matched to a gene: 5. CDR1 is MRHNA and CDR2 is SNTAGT in the germline V gene. About this clone itself: What it binds is unknown.

The material was peripheral blood, obtained in a trial of Ad26.COV2.S vaccine versus placebo. The rearrangement links TRBV6-4 to TRBJ2-1; 8 nucleotides match TRBD2. The source of this sequence is a person aged 18-65 years who received the Ad26.COV2.S COVID-19 vaccine or a placebo. The CDR3 here is CATKRGSSYNEQFF. Here the CDR3 DNA reads TGTGCCACCAAGCGGGGGAGCTCCTACAATGAGCAGTTCTTC.